The subject of this entry is one T cell receptor beta chain. The data derive from a study of blood T cell repertoires in COVID-19. V gave up 3 bases and J gave up 3 bases, with 5 bases separating them. Germline V gene data show CDR1 as SGHTS and CDR2 as YDEGEE. The CDR3 covers 12 residues. Data came from immunoSEQ multiplex PCR; TCRdb stores just in-frame clones and leaves some out. The sample has 100,000 to 150,000 clones; approximately 82% are singletons. The V call is TRBV5-8, the J call TRBJ2-3; D is unresolved. Sequencing was performed on peripheral blood. This TCR came from a man older than 75 with active or convalescent COVID-19. In nucleotides, the CDR3 is TGTGCCAGCAGCTCAATTACAGATACGCAGTATTTT. It encodes CASSSITDTQYF. Full variable domain (remainder filled in from reference TRBV5-8 and TRBJ2-3): EAGVTQSPTHLIKTRGQQATLRCSPISGHTSVYWYQQALGLGLQFLLWYDEGEERNRGNFPPRFSGRQFPNYSSELNVNALELEDSALYLCASSSITDTQYFGPGTRLTVL.